This TCR beta chain was recovered during a study of blood T cell repertoires in COVID-19. Study overall: COVID-19 samples collected from the United States, Italy and Spain covered acute and convalescent phases. Nucleic acid was either cDNA or gDNA, and it came from T cells, B-cell-depleted T cells, or PBMCs.

The CDR3 spans 17 residues. Trimming took 7 bases from V and 6 from J, leaving 26 bases between them. The V gene's germline CDR1 is MGHDK and CDR2 SYGVNS. In the study's own analysis: Scientists estimated how many nucleated cells there were by amplifying reference gene primers. Only in-frame clones appear in the TCRdb table, and some are missing; sequencing was by immunoSEQ multiplex PCR. V, J and clone size reflect that table, while D and trimming were determined from the DNA. The sample shows approximately 280,000 clones, roughly 85% of them seen only once. This TCR was sampled from a man aged 50-60 years with active or convalescent COVID-19. Sequencing used peripheral blood. This chain joins TRBV25-1 and TRBJ2-3; a weak D match, TRBD1 (6 bases). The CDR3, as DNA: TGTGCCAGCACGCAACCCTTTCCCGACGCCAGGGGCGATACGCAGTATTTT. It codes for CASTQPFPDARGDTQYF.